The rows below give T cell receptor beta chains drawn from one sample of a study of blood T cell repertoires in COVID-19. Some clones are missing from TCRdb's copy, which holds only in-frame ones; the method was immunoSEQ multiplex PCR. The top ten hold about 1.8% of the sample, which has around 300,000 clones, 89% seen once. Sequenced material: PBMCs or T cells enriched from blood (not recorded which). The receptors stem from a middle-aged woman who had recovered from COVID-19. Both conserved end residues are part of each CDR3. D genes are given only for firm matches. Clone size is not always given. Where it is, it says once, few, many or a class for expanded clones.

len,abundance,v_gene,j_gene,d_gene,CDR3aa,CDR3nt
13,.,TRBV5-1,TRBJ1-2,.,CASSFEAKYGYTF,TGCGCCAGCAGCTTCGAAGCTAAATATGGCTACACCTTC
15,.,TRBV19,TRBJ2-7,.,CASSPGDRDAKEQYF,TGTGCCAGTAGTCCAGGGGACCGGGATGCTAAGGAGCAGTACTTC
16,.,TRBV4-1,TRBJ1-6,TRBD1,CASSQSQGALGSPLHF,TGCGCCAGCAGCCAATCTCAGGGGGCCCTCGGTTCACCCCTCCACTTT
12,.,TRBV19,TRBJ1-1,.,CASRTGYTEAFF,TGTGCCAGTAGAACAGGGTACACTGAAGCTTTCTTT
14,.,TRBV19,TRBJ1-5,TRBD1,CASSYRGGNQPQHF,TGTGCCAGTAGTTACAGGGGGGGCAATCAGCCCCAGCATTTT
14,.,TRBV6-2/TRBV6-3,TRBJ1-5,.,CASSRQASNQPQHF,TGTGCCAGCAGTAGACAGGCTAGCAATCAGCCCCAGCATTTT
16,.,TRBV5-4,TRBJ1-6,TRBD1,CASSWAGTGPNSPLHF,TGTGCCAGCAGCTGGGCCGGGACAGGCCCTAATTCACCCCTCCACTTT
13,.,TRBV5-1,TRBJ2-1,.,CASSLATYNEQFF,TGCGCCAGCAGCTTGGCTACCTACAATGAGCAGTTCTTC
15,.,TRBV4-1,TRBJ1-5,.,CASSQDTYSSTPQHF,TGCGCCAGCAGCCAAGATACCTACAGTTCAACGCCCCAGCATTTT
15,.,TRBV30,TRBJ1-6,.,CAWEPGSSYNSPLHF,TGTGCCTGGGAACCGGGGAGCTCCTATAATTCACCCCTCCACTTT
14,.,TRBV11-2,TRBJ1-1,.,CASSSGTWNTEAFF,TGTGCCAGCAGCTCAGGGACTTGGAACACTGAAGCTTTCTTT
15,.,TRBV15,TRBJ2-5,TRBD2,CATSRDREVFRDQYF,TGTGCCACCAGCAGAGATCGGGAGGTTTTCCGGGACCAGTACTTC
15,.,TRBV5-1,TRBJ2-7,.,CASSLVGGDSHEQYF,TGCGCCAGCAGCCTGGTTGGAGGGGACTCCCACGAGCAGTACTTC
13,.,TRBV12-3/TRBV12-4,TRBJ2-1,.,CASWGGNNNEQFF,TGTGCCAGCTGGGGGGGCAATAACAATGAGCAGTTCTTC
15,.,TRBV7-2,TRBJ1-5,TRBD1,CASSPGQGRNQPQHF,TGTGCCAGCAGCCCCGGACAGGGACGCAATCAGCCCCAGCATTTT
13,.,TRBV18,TRBJ1-1,.,CASSPTRDTEAFF,TGTGCCAGCTCACCAACCCGAGACACTGAAGCTTTCTTT
13,.,TRBV7-3,TRBJ1-1,TRBD1,CASSRTGATEAFF,TGTGCCAGCAGTCGGACAGGGGCAACTGAAGCTTTCTTT
14,.,TRBV6-5,TRBJ1-2,TRBD1,CASSRRTGDYGYTF,TGTGCCAGCAGTCGGCGGACAGGGGACTATGGCTACACCTTC
12,few,TRBV5-1,TRBJ2-3,.,CASSLAGDTQYF,TGCGCCAGCAGCTTGGCGGGAGATACGCAGTATTTT
12,.,TRBV10-3,TRBJ1-1,.,CAISEGRDEAFF,TGTGCCATCAGTGAGGGACGGGATGAAGCTTTCTTT
13,.,TRBV6-5,TRBJ2-7,.,CASSYTATQGQYF,TGTGCCAGCAGTTACACGGCGACCCAGGGGCAGTACTTC
15,.,TRBV13,TRBJ1-2,TRBD1,CASSLGSGGARGYTF,TGTGCCAGCAGCTTAGGTTCAGGGGGAGCGAGGGGCTACACCTTC
19,.,TRBV7-2,TRBJ2-3,TRBD2,CASSHGTSGGAALSDTQYF,TGTGCCAGCAGCCACGGGACTAGCGGGGGGGCCGCCTTATCAGATACGCAGTATTTT
12,.,TRBV30,TRBJ1-1,.,CAWSETYTEAFF,TGTGCCTGGAGTGAGACATACACTGAAGCTTTCTTT
15,few,TRBV7-9,TRBJ2-1,TRBD1,CASSLGQGWENEQFF,TGTGCCAGCAGCCTAGGACAGGGTTGGGAGAATGAGCAGTTCTTC
13,.,TRBV19,TRBJ1-1,.,CASKDTMNTEAFF,TGTGCCAGTAAGGACACCATGAACACTGAAGCTTTCTTT
15,.,TRBV7-6,TRBJ2-7,.,CASSLGPGKGYEQYF,TGTGCCAGCAGCCTCGGCCCAGGGAAGGGTTACGAGCAGTACTTC
18,.,TRBV21-1,TRBJ1-4,.,CASTLKDESPGRGEKLFF,TGTGCCAGCACCTTAAAAGATGAATCCCCAGGACGGGGTGAAAAACTGTTTTTT
11,.,TRBV2,TRBJ2-7,.,CASSTGFGQYF,TGTGCCAGCAGCACAGGTTTTGGGCAGTACTTC
16,.,TRBV10-2,TRBJ1-2,.,CASSDGSPRERYGYTF,TGCGCCAGCAGTGATGGCAGCCCCCGGGAGAGGTATGGCTACACCTTC
13,.,TRBV30,TRBJ1-2,.,CAWSYGVEGSYTF,TGTGCCTGGAGTTACGGGGTAGAAGGGAGCTACACCTTC
16,.,TRBV27,TRBJ2-7,TRBD2,CASSSPTGRAVYEQYF,TGTGCCAGCAGTTCCCCCACCGGGAGGGCCGTCTACGAGCAGTACTTC
13,.,TRBV3-1/TRBV3-2,TRBJ2-2,.,CASSPIRTGELFF,TGTGCCAGCAGCCCCATCCGGACCGGGGAGCTGTTTTTT
15,.,TRBV11-2,TRBJ1-2,TRBD1,CASSSRTGRTDGYTF,TGTGCCAGCAGCTCAAGGACAGGGAGGACTGATGGCTACACCTTC
14,.,TRBV6-5,TRBJ2-6,TRBD1,CATSTGYGANVLTF,TGTGCCACCTCGACAGGGTACGGGGCCAACGTCCTGACTTTC
14,.,TRBV2,TRBJ1-2,.,CASTPGLMNYGYTF,TGTGCCAGCACTCCGGGACTCATGAACTATGGCTACACCTTC
14,.,TRBV13,TRBJ2-3,TRBD1,CASSTRTGTDTQYF,TGTGCCAGCAGCACCCGGACAGGGACTGATACGCAGTATTTT
12,.,TRBV28,TRBJ2-7,.,CASINGMGEQYF,TGTGCCAGCATCAACGGGATGGGCGAGCAGTACTTC
15,.,TRBV2,TRBJ2-3,TRBD2,CASSRNGGAADTQYF,TGTGCCAGCAGTCGAAACGGGGGGGCGGCAGATACGCAGTATTTT
17,.,TRBV9,TRBJ2-6,.,CASSVGRDTAGANVLTF,TGTGCCAGCAGCGTAGGAAGGGACACAGCTGGGGCCAACGTCCTGACTTTC
17,.,TRBV5-3,TRBJ1-5,TRBD1,CARTDRGQGAINQPQHF,TGTGCCAGAACCGATAGAGGGCAGGGGGCTATCAATCAGCCCCAGCATTTT
16,.,TRBV15,TRBJ2-1,TRBD2,CATSRNGLAGPNEQFF,TGTGCCACCAGCAGGAACGGACTAGCGGGCCCCAATGAGCAGTTCTTC
16,.,TRBV28,TRBJ1-5,TRBD1,CASSPQGAGSNQPQHF,TGTGCCAGCAGTCCCCAGGGGGCAGGGAGCAATCAGCCCCAGCATTTT